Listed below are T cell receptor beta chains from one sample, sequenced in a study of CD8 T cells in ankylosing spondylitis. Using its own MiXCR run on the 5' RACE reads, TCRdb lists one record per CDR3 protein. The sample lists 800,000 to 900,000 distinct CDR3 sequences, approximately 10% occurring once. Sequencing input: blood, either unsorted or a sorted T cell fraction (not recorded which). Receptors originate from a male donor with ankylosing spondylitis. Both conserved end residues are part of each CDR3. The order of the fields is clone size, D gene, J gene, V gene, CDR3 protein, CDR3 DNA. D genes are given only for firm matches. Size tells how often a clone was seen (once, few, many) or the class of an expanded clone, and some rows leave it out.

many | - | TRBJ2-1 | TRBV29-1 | CSGRSSSYNEQFF | TGCAGCGGGCGTAGCAGCTCCTACAATGAGCAGTTCTTC
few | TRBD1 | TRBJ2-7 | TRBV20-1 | CSAREGTGVSYEQYF | TGCAGTGCTAGAGAGGGGACAGGCGTCTCCTACGAGCAGTACTTC
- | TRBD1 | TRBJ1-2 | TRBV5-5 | CASSPARGQGSGYTF | TGTGCCAGCAGCCCCGCCAGGGGACAGGGGTCTGGCTACACCTTC
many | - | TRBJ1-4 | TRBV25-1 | CASSGTNEKLFF | TGTGCCAGTTCAGGGACTAATGAAAAACTGTTTTTT
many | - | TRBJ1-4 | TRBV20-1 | CSARGQDNEKLFF | TGCAGTGCTAGAGGGCAGGATAATGAAAAACTGTTTTTT
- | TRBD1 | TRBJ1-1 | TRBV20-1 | CSASGQGAEAFF | TGCAGTGCTAGCGGACAGGGCGCTGAAGCTTTCTTT
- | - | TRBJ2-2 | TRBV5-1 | CASSQGVGAGTGELFF | TGCGCCAGCAGCCAAGGAGTGGGGGCCGGCACCGGGGAGCTGTTTTTT
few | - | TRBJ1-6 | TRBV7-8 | CASSLVQSGSPLHF | TGTGCCAGCAGCTTAGTTCAATCGGGTTCACCCCTCCACTTT
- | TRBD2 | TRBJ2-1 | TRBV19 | CASSSQTSSYYNEQFF | TGTGCCAGTAGTTCCCAGACTAGCTCCTACTACAATGAGCAGTTCTTC
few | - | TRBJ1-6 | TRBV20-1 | CSASLGAPYSPLHF | TGCAGTGCTAGTTTGGGGGCGCCTTATTCACCCCTCCACTTT
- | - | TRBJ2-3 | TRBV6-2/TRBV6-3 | CASSPTTGYTDTQYF | TGTGCCAGCAGTCCAACGACAGGATATACAGATACGCAGTATTTT